This T cell receptor beta chain was retrieved from a study of T cell repertoires in cytomegalovirus infection (dated by TCRdb to between 2018 and 2021). About the investigation overall: Because public TCR beta signatures pointed to carriage of CMV infection together with the matching HLA type, the HLA type of each donor mattered for the analysis.

V is cut by 0 bases and J by 2 bases, and the space between the germline ends is 16 bases. According to the germline V gene (reference sequence), CDR1 reads LNHNV and CDR2 reads YYDKDF. From the cysteine through the phenylalanine, the CDR3 covers 17 amino acids. Just CDR3 DNA is preserved here, 51 bases in frame from base 1. This clonotype was counted a few times. The antigen it recognizes is unknown. No qualities accompany the bases; no much larger clone lies one base away. Sequencing instrument: Illumina HiSeq 1500. TCRdb's own reprocessing of the public reads used fastp at Q25 and MiXCR and kept productive beta chains. For every CDR3 protein sequence, its rows merge into one entry that carries the most common genes and DNA. This sample comprises about 180,000 distinct CDR3 sequences, about a sixth of them detected only once. Around 27% of the sample comes from the top ten. The full study reports these points: The ex vivo response was dominated by HLA-C-restricted CMV-specific TCR beta clonotypes, and the single most frequent clonotype in two of eight donors was supplied by these HLA-C-restricted clonotypes. In both this cohort and an independent cohort of some 370 donors, the cumulative frequency of public TCR beta family members distinguished carriers of CMV infection plus the relevant HLA type.

This chain joins TRBV15 to TRBJ2-5, with TRBD1 as a weak D call on 6 bases. The sequence derives from a human donor in good health (CMV status not recorded). Some clones in this sample may be carry-over from other donors' samples. The sequencing input was CD8+ T cells from PBMCs. Here is the DNA: TGTGCCACCAGCAGAGATGGCCAGGGGTCTCCACAAGAGACCCAGTACTTC. It is translated as CATSRDGQGSPQETQYF.